The present T cell receptor beta chain was sequenced within a study of T cells in pancreatic ductal adenocarcinoma. Selected pancreatic ductal adenocarcinoma patients had undergone surgery without neoadjuvant therapy. General study results and limits: Tumor and blood clonality did not differ significantly, about 0.11 versus 0.078. This surgical cohort overrepresents the minority presenting with early-stage disease.

This clone was detected once. The antigen remains undetermined. V was shortened by 0 bases and J by 1 base, with 9 bases between the two germline ends. Looked up from germline, CDR1 is MNHEY and CDR2 is SVGAGI. This CDR3 region has 16 residues. The protocol was immunoSEQ multiplex PCR, while the TCRdb copy is restricted to in-frame clones and leaves out a portion. This table holds about 97,000 clones, about 95% found once. The TCR originated in a human donor with pancreatic ductal adenocarcinoma. V usage is TRBV6-5 and J usage is TRBJ1-4; D is unclear. The sample comprised PBMCs. As DNA, the CDR3 is TGTGCCAGCAGTTACTCTTCAGGTGGAACTAATGAAAAACTGTTTTTT. This sequence encodes CASSYSSGGTNEKLFF.